Following are 6 T cell receptor beta chains from one sample sequenced in a study of T cell responses to AZD1222 COVID-19 vaccine. Repertoires were generated with immunoSEQ multiplex PCR, while TCRdb's copy carries only in-frame clones and drops some. In the table there are approximately 100,000 clones, 93% of which are singletons. The sample here was peripheral blood, taken on day 0 of AZD1222 vaccination. The receptors were gathered from an adult in good health.

CDR3 region: CASSSTGNYGYTF. The CDR3 DNA reads TGTGCCAGCAGCTCGACAGGGAACTATGGCTACACCTTC. The chain employs TRBV7-3 and TRBJ1-2; 7 nucleotides align to TRBD1. The CDR3 has 13 residues. Germline CDR1 SGHTA, CDR2 FQGTGA. V lost 4 bases, J lost 2 bases, and 1 base stayed unmatched.

The rearrangement links TRBV21-1 to TRBJ1-2. TRBV21-1 is assigned pseudogene status. This CDR3 comprises 17 residues. The CDR3 protein is CASSTNPRDSENYGYTF. CDR3 coding DNA: TGTGCCAGCAGCACGAACCCTAGGGACTCTGAAAATTATGGCTACACCTTC.

The chain uses TRBV5-1 and TRBJ1-2; the match to TRBD1 covers 8 bases. Germline V CDR1 and CDR2: SGHRS, YFSETQ. The CDR3 consists of 15 residues. J lost 4 bases, V lost 4 bases, and 9 bases had no gene match. The CDR3 reads CASSGGTGASYGYTF. The DNA for the CDR3 is TGCGCCAGCAGCGGAGGGACAGGAGCCTCCTATGGCTACACCTTC.

The chain is built from TRBV2 and TRBJ1-2; D gene unclear. The CDR3 spans 15 residues. CDR1 SNHLY and CDR2 FYNNEI come from the germline V gene. The ends were cut back, 7 bases at V and 8 bases at J, with 23 bases in the middle. This CDR3 reads CASNGRRGSHGGYTF. For the CDR3, the DNA is TGTGCCAGCAATGGGCGGCGGGGTTCCCACGGAGGCTACACCTTC.

The chain employs TRBV19 and TRBJ2-3; 9 nucleotides line up with TRBD1. The V gene's germline CDR1 is LNHDA and CDR2 SQIVND (reference sequence). V lost 1 base to trimming and J lost 3 bases; unmatched junction nucleotides: 2. The CDR3 sequence is 15 residues long. This chain's CDR3 is CASSIAGQGTDTQYF. DNA of the CDR3: TGTGCCAGTAGTATAGCGGGACAGGGAACAGATACGCAGTATTTT.

The chain recombines TRBV2 with TRBJ2-7; 8 bases map to TRBD1. Germline V gene sequence: CDR1 SNHLY, CDR2 FYNNEI. J lost 6 bases, V lost 6 bases, and 13 bases had no gene match. The CDR3 is 15 residues long. In DNA, the CDR3 is TGTGCCAGCAGCGCTGGGACAGGTAATCGCGCCGAGCAGTACTTC. Protein: CASSAGTGNRAEQYF.